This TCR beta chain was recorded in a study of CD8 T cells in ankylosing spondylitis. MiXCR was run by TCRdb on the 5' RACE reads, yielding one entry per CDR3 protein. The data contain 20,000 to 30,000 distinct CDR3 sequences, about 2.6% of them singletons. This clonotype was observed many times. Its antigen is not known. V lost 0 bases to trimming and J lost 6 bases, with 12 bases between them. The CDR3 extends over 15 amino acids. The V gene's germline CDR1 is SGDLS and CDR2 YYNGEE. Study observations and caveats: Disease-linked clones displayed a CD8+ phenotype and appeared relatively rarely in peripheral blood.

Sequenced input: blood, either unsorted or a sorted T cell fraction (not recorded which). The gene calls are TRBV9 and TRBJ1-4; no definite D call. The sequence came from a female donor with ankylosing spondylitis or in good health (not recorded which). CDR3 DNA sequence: TGTGCCAGCAGCGTAGCCCCGGATACGGATGAAAAACTGTTTTTT. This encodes CASSVAPDTDEKLFF.